The TCR beta chain described here comes from a study of T cells after yellow fever vaccination. This clonotype was found a few times. Each CDR3 protein gets one entry after TCRdb re-called the 5' RACE reads with MiXCR. The sample shows 300,000 to 350,000 distinct CDR3 sequences, around a tenth of them seen only once. This clonotype was obtained from a man aged 18 to 35 who received the YFV17D yellow fever vaccine. The material was CD4+ T cells sorted from PBMCs, obtained 45 days after the yellow fever booster vaccination.

The CDR3 sequence: CASSKGQGPREPQHF. DNA for the CDR3: TGTGCCAGCAGCAAAGGACAGGGCCCGAGGGAGCCCCAGCATTTT. The V and J genes are TRBV5-5 and TRBJ1-5, with TRBD1 identical over 8 bases. CDR3 size: 15 residues. In germline, CDR1 is SGHKS, CDR2 YYEKEE (reference sequence). Unmatched junction bases numbered 11, after V lost 4 bases and J lost 8 bases.